These T cell receptor beta chains were read from a single sample in a study of OX40 agonist ivuxolimab in advanced cancers. Clones were read by immunoSEQ multiplex PCR, and TCRdb kept only the in-frame ones, dropping some. Of some 150,000 clones listed, approximately 94% are singletons. This material consisted of CD4+ or CD8+ T cells sorted from blood, taken in a trial of the OX40 agonist ivuxolimab. The receptors derive from an adult with an advanced solid tumor such as melanoma, head and neck, liver or kidney cancer. Both conserved end residues are part of each CDR3. Fields, in order: V gene, J gene, clone size, D gene, CDR3 DNA, CDR3 protein. D genes are given only for firm matches. The size field is filled for only some rows; it gives once, few, many or a size class.

V gene: TRBV6-5; J gene: TRBJ1-4; clone size: once; D gene: .; CDR3 DNA: TGTGCCAGCAGTTTCCAGGCGGGGCCTTTCGCTGAAAAACTGTTTTTT; CDR3 protein: CASSFQAGPFAEKLFF
V gene: TRBV6-1; J gene: TRBJ1-5; clone size: .; D gene: .; CDR3 DNA: TGTGCCAGCAGTTACCTAGGGGCCCAGCATTTT; CDR3 protein: CASSYLGAQHF
V gene: TRBV5-4; J gene: TRBJ2-2; clone size: .; D gene: TRBD2; CDR3 DNA: TGTGCCAGCAGCTTGGGGGTAGCGGGGAACACCGGGGAGCTGTTTTTT; CDR3 protein: CASSLGVAGNTGELFF
V gene: TRBV5-1; J gene: TRBJ2-2; clone size: .; D gene: .; CDR3 DNA: TGCGCCAGCAGCCTCGGACGTCCGAACACCGGGGAGCTGTTTTTT; CDR3 protein: CASSLGRPNTGELFF
V gene: TRBV7-2; J gene: TRBJ1-5; clone size: .; D gene: .; CDR3 DNA: TGTGCCAGCAGCTCGGACAGTTGGAATCAGCCCCAGCATTTT; CDR3 protein: CASSSDSWNQPQHF
V gene: TRBV11-2; J gene: TRBJ2-5; clone size: .; D gene: .; CDR3 DNA: TGTGCCAGCAGCTTAGAACTGCAAGAGACCCAGTACTTC; CDR3 protein: CASSLELQETQYF
V gene: TRBV18; J gene: TRBJ1-2; clone size: .; D gene: .; CDR3 DNA: TGTGCCAGCTCACCACTCGCCGGCAGTTCAAAGGACGCTAACTATGGCTACACCTTC; CDR3 protein: CASSPLAGSSKDANYGYTF
V gene: TRBV7-9; J gene: TRBJ2-2; clone size: .; D gene: .; CDR3 DNA: TGTGCCAGCAGCTTAGTGAGCGGGGAGCTGTTTTTT; CDR3 protein: CASSLVSGELFF
V gene: TRBV7-2; J gene: TRBJ1-2; clone size: .; D gene: .; CDR3 DNA: TGTGCCAGCAGCGGAGAGGGGGGCAACTATGGCTACACCTTC; CDR3 protein: CASSGEGGNYGYTF
V gene: TRBV30; J gene: TRBJ2-7; clone size: .; D gene: .; CDR3 DNA: TGTGCCTGGAGCCGATACGGGTGGGAGCAGTACTTC; CDR3 protein: CAWSRYGWEQYF
V gene: TRBV12-5; J gene: TRBJ2-2; clone size: .; D gene: .; CDR3 DNA: TGTGCTAGTGGCTCCTCGATGAAACCCGGGGAGCTGTTTTTT; CDR3 protein: CASGSSMKPGELFF
V gene: TRBV4-1; J gene: TRBJ2-2; clone size: .; D gene: TRBD2; CDR3 DNA: TGCGCCAGCAGCCGGGAGGGGCTAGCGGTTTCGAACACCGGGGAGCTGTTTTTT; CDR3 protein: CASSREGLAVSNTGELFF
V gene: TRBV5-6; J gene: TRBJ1-3; clone size: .; D gene: .; CDR3 DNA: TGTGCCAGCAGCTTGGGTGGGCCGAGCTCTGGAAACACCATATATTTT; CDR3 protein: CASSLGGPSSGNTIYF
V gene: TRBV6-1; J gene: TRBJ2-1; clone size: .; D gene: TRBD2; CDR3 DNA: TGTGCCAGCAGTGGCCTGACTAGCGGGAGGCCCCATGAGCAGTTCTTC; CDR3 protein: CASSGLTSGRPHEQFF
V gene: TRBV11-2; J gene: TRBJ2-5; clone size: few; D gene: TRBD2; CDR3 DNA: TGTGCCAGCAGCTTCCAGCGGGGCGGTCCAACCCAGTACTTC; CDR3 protein: CASSFQRGGPTQYF
V gene: TRBV7-2; J gene: TRBJ2-7; clone size: .; D gene: .; CDR3 DNA: TGTGCCAGCAATCTAAGGGATTCCTACGAGCAGTACTTC; CDR3 protein: CASNLRDSYEQYF
V gene: TRBV5-1; J gene: TRBJ2-7; clone size: .; D gene: TRBD2; CDR3 DNA: TGCGCCAGCAGCCCGTCCGGGGGGATTAGCTACGAGCAGTACTTC; CDR3 protein: CASSPSGGISYEQYF
V gene: TRBV27; J gene: TRBJ2-5; clone size: .; D gene: .; CDR3 DNA: TGTGCCAGCAGCCTGCAGGACGGCCTGGGTGCCCAGTACTTC; CDR3 protein: CASSLQDGLGAQYF
V gene: TRBV11-3; J gene: TRBJ2-3; clone size: .; D gene: .; CDR3 DNA: TGTGCCAGCAGCTTAGCTAGAAGCACAGATACGCAGTATTTT; CDR3 protein: CASSLARSTDTQYF
V gene: TRBV27; J gene: TRBJ1-4; clone size: once; D gene: .; CDR3 DNA: TGTGCCAGCAGTCGAACAGGGGAAAAACTGTTTTTT; CDR3 protein: CASSRTGEKLFF
V gene: TRBV4-3; J gene: TRBJ1-6; clone size: .; D gene: .; CDR3 DNA: TGCGCCAGCAGCCCCCTGGGGGAGAATTCACCCCTCCACTTT; CDR3 protein: CASSPLGENSPLHF
V gene: TRBV11-2; J gene: TRBJ1-2; clone size: once; D gene: TRBD1; CDR3 DNA: TGTGCCAGCAGCCCGGACACAGGGGCTGGCTACACCTTC; CDR3 protein: CASSPDTGAGYTF
V gene: TRBV10-3; J gene: TRBJ1-5; clone size: .; D gene: .; CDR3 DNA: TGTGCCATCACTCCGGATATATATCAGCCCCAGCATTTT; CDR3 protein: CAITPDIYQPQHF
V gene: TRBV7-2; J gene: TRBJ1-3; clone size: .; D gene: .; CDR3 DNA: TGTGCCAGCAGCTTAGCCCCATTCTCTGGAAACACCATATATTTT; CDR3 protein: CASSLAPFSGNTIYF
V gene: TRBV7-2; J gene: TRBJ2-5; clone size: .; D gene: .; CDR3 DNA: TGTGCCAGCAGCTTAGTCCCGGGCCCGGAGGGGGACCAGTACTTC; CDR3 protein: CASSLVPGPEGDQYF
V gene: TRBV5-4; J gene: TRBJ2-7; clone size: .; D gene: .; CDR3 DNA: TGTGCCAGCAGCTACGGGGGTCTCCACCTGAGCTCCTACGAGCAGTACTTC; CDR3 protein: CASSYGGLHLSSYEQYF
V gene: TRBV7-2; J gene: TRBJ2-3; clone size: .; D gene: .; CDR3 DNA: TGTGCCAGCAGCTTATGGTGGGGGGCTGGGGATACGCAGTATTTT; CDR3 protein: CASSLWWGAGDTQYF
V gene: TRBV10-1; J gene: TRBJ1-1; clone size: .; D gene: .; CDR3 DNA: TGCGCCAGCAGTGAGTCGCCAGGAGAAGCTTTCTTT; CDR3 protein: CASSESPGEAFF
V gene: TRBV18; J gene: TRBJ1-1; clone size: .; D gene: .; CDR3 DNA: TGTGCCAGCTCACTCGACCGGAGGACTGAAGCTTTCTTT; CDR3 protein: CASSLDRRTEAFF
V gene: TRBV30; J gene: TRBJ1-2; clone size: .; D gene: .; CDR3 DNA: TGTGCCTGGAGCACAGCATATGGCTACACCTTC; CDR3 protein: CAWSTAYGYTF
V gene: TRBV5-1; J gene: TRBJ1-1; clone size: few; D gene: .; CDR3 DNA: TGCGCCAGCAGCTTGGGTATGAACACTGAAGCTTTCTTT; CDR3 protein: CASSLGMNTEAFF
V gene: TRBV7-2; J gene: TRBJ2-5; clone size: .; D gene: .; CDR3 DNA: TGTGCCAGCAGCTTAGTCGGTGGGGCCCAGTACTTC; CDR3 protein: CASSLVGGAQYF
V gene: TRBV6-1; J gene: TRBJ2-7; clone size: .; D gene: .; CDR3 DNA: TGTGCCAGCAGAGCCGCGAGCTCCTACGAGCAGTACTTC; CDR3 protein: CASRAASSYEQYF
V gene: TRBV9; J gene: TRBJ2-7; clone size: .; D gene: TRBD2; CDR3 DNA: TGTGCCAGCAGCGTAGAAGGCACCCGGGAGGTTCACGAGCAGTACTTC; CDR3 protein: CASSVEGTREVHEQYF
V gene: TRBV6-5; J gene: TRBJ2-7; clone size: .; D gene: .; CDR3 DNA: TGTGCCAGCAGCGAGGGCTTCTCCCACGAGCAGTACTTC; CDR3 protein: CASSEGFSHEQYF
V gene: TRBV18; J gene: TRBJ2-7; clone size: once; D gene: TRBD2; CDR3 DNA: TGTGCCAGCTCACCCCAACTAGCGGGAACCCACTACGAGCAGTACTTC; CDR3 protein: CASSPQLAGTHYEQYF
V gene: TRBV29-1; J gene: TRBJ1-1; clone size: .; D gene: TRBD1; CDR3 DNA: TGCAGCGCCTCGACAGGGAGGACTGAAGCTTTCTTT; CDR3 protein: CSASTGRTEAFF
V gene: TRBV7-2; J gene: TRBJ2-7; clone size: .; D gene: TRBD2; CDR3 DNA: TGTGCCAGCAGCGGGACTATTCAAACCTACGAGCAGTACTTC; CDR3 protein: CASSGTIQTYEQYF
V gene: TRBV27; J gene: TRBJ1-6; clone size: .; D gene: .; CDR3 DNA: TGTGCCAGCAGTTTATCGGGTCTTGTAAACTCACCCCTCCACTTT; CDR3 protein: CASSLSGLVNSPLHF
V gene: TRBV4-3; J gene: TRBJ2-5; clone size: .; D gene: .; CDR3 DNA: TGCGCCAGCAGCCAGTTACATCGGTTCCAAGAGACCCAGTACTTC; CDR3 protein: CASSQLHRFQETQYF
V gene: TRBV29-1; J gene: TRBJ1-1; clone size: .; D gene: .; CDR3 DNA: TGCAGCGCACCCCGTATGGAGGGTTTGAACACTGAAGCTTTCTTT; CDR3 protein: CSAPRMEGLNTEAFF
V gene: TRBV7-8; J gene: TRBJ2-3; clone size: .; D gene: TRBD1; CDR3 DNA: TGTGCCAGCAGCTATCACAGGGGGCTGACAGATACGCAGTATTTT; CDR3 protein: CASSYHRGLTDTQYF
V gene: TRBV7-8; J gene: TRBJ2-4; clone size: .; D gene: .; CDR3 DNA: TGTGCCAGCAGCTTAGTCTGGGACGCGTCAAACATTCAGTACTTC; CDR3 protein: CASSLVWDASNIQYF
V gene: TRBV20-1; J gene: TRBJ2-7; clone size: .; D gene: .; CDR3 DNA: TGCAGTGCTAGCCGGCTATACGAGCAGTACTTC; CDR3 protein: CSASRLYEQYF
V gene: TRBV10-2; J gene: TRBJ1-1; clone size: .; D gene: TRBD1; CDR3 DNA: TGCGCCAGCAGTCCTGACAGGGGCGCGGCTTTCTTT; CDR3 protein: CASSPDRGAAFF